This T cell receptor (beta chain) was identified during a study of a mutant IDH1 vaccine in newly diagnosed glioma. For the study at large: The start of vaccination came 4-6 weeks after radiotherapy alone, or with temozolomide cycles.

V shed 2 bases and J shed 3 bases, with 7 bases lying between them. Germline-derived CDR1 and CDR2 are MNHEY and SMNVEV (reference sequence). The CDR3 loop spans 13 amino acids. Using immunoSEQ multiplex PCR, the repertoire was profiled, and TCRdb retains in-frame clones only, with some absent. This sample has approximately 64,000 clones, with about 88% found just once. Stated time point: week 11, during vaccination. Topical imiquimod accompanied each vaccine dose, which consisted of 300 ug of mutant IDH1 20-mer peptide. A remark on this clone: No antigen is known for it.

The receptor was derived from a woman aged 50 to 60 with glioma. Source: PBMCs, taken from a glioma patient whose treatment included an IDH1 peptide vaccine. The rearrangement joins TRBV27 to TRBJ1-1; no reliable D call. CDR3 amino acids: CASSLTRDTEAFF. The DNA for the CDR3 is TGTGCCAGCAGTTTAACCAGAGACACTGAAGCTTTCTTT.